Listed here are 22 T cell receptor beta chains from one sample, sequenced in a study of CD8+CD57+ T cells in acquired aplastic anemia. For CDR3 and TCR beta VDJ profiling, genomic DNA was the template used. TCRdb re-derived calls from the reads in MiXCR, one entry per CDR3 protein. The sample consists of more than 250,000 distinct CDR3 sequences, 45% to 65% of them appearing once. The sample taken for sequencing was sorted CD4+, CD8+, or CD8+CD57+ T cells (not recorded which) from PBMCs. These TCRs come from a human donor with severe aplastic anemia or a healthy control (not recorded which).

Only a few counts were recorded for this clonotype. The rearrangement uses TRBV7-9 and TRBJ1-6; 9 bases are shared with TRBD1. The germline gives CDR1 SEHNR, CDR2 FQNEAQ (reference sequence). J was trimmed by 9 bases and V by 4 bases; bases with no gene match: 10. CDR3 length: 16 residues. CDR3 protein: CASSSLSGTGSSPLHF. CDR3 bases: TGTGCCAGCAGCTCTCTATCCGGGACAGGGAGTTCACCCCTCCACTTT.

The sample holds many counts of this clonotype. The chain links TRBV20-1 to TRBJ2-6; D is unresolved. Germline V gives CDR1 DFQATT, CDR2 SNEGSKA (reference sequence). V was cut by 0 bases and J by 1 base, with 7 bases left in between. This CDR3 spans 15 amino acids. CDR3 nucleotides: TGCAGTGCTAGAGATCCCTGGTCTGGGGCCAACGTCCTGACTTTC. This encodes CSARDPWSGANVLTF.

J is TRBJ1-2 and V is TRBV5-1; D might be TRBD1 (6 bases). The CDR3 extends over 14 amino acids. Germline loops: CDR1 SGHRS, CDR2 YFSETQ. Trimming took off 3 bases at V and 4 bases at J, with 13 bases between the two ends. This CDR3 reads CASSSVQGLYGYTF. The CDR3 nucleotides are TGCGCCAGCAGCTCAGTACAGGGACTCTATGGCTACACCTTC.

There are a few counts of this clonotype. The CDR3 DNA follows: TGCAGTGCTAGTCAGGGACTAGCCGCCTACGAGCAGTACTTC. Translation gives CSASQGLAAYEQYF. This rearrangement joins TRBV20-1 to TRBJ2-7; 9 bases match TRBD2. The V gene's germline CDR1 is DFQATT and CDR2 SNEGSKA (reference sequence). Trimming cost V 3 bases and J 2 bases; bases outside gene matches: 5. The CDR3 is 14 residues long.

This rearrangement joins TRBV2 to TRBJ1-5; the D is unclear. This CDR3 comprises 13 residues. V lost 5 bases and J 12 bases, leaving 17 bases between the germline ends. Germline V gene data show CDR1 as SNHLY and CDR2 as FYNNEI. Here the CDR3 reads CASSKTASIYQHF. The CDR3 DNA is TGTGCCAGCAGTAAAACAGCTTCAATCTACCAGCATTTT. The full variable domain, with the rest looked up from reference TRBV2 and TRBJ1-5, is EPEVTQTPSHQVTQMGQEVILRCVPISNHLYFYWYRQILGQKVEFLVSFYNNEISEKSEIFDDQFSVERPDGSNFTLKIRSTKLEDSAMYFCASSKTASIYQHFGDGTRLSIL.

The genes are TRBV19 and TRBJ1-2; D is unresolved. Between the trimmed V and J ends, which lost 6 bases and 4 bases, there was a span of 9 bases. The CDR3 sequence is 12 residues long. CDR1 is LNHDA and CDR2 is SQIVND in the germline V gene (reference sequence). CDR3 in amino acids: CASSPTVYGYTF. The CDR3 DNA follows: TGTGCCAGTAGCCCGACGGTCTATGGCTACACCTTC.

The table lists this clonotype with many counts. The rearrangement links TRBV4-3 to TRBJ1-1; a weak D match, TRBD1 (5 bases). This CDR3 contains 16 residues. The germline CDR1 and CDR2 sequences are LGHNA and YSLEER. V shed 0 bases and J shed 1 base, with 12 bases lying between them. The CDR3: CASSQDLGRGNTEAFF. In DNA form, the CDR3 reads TGCGCCAGCAGCCAAGATCTGGGGCGCGGGAACACTGAAGCTTTCTTT.

The chain joins TRBV7-9 to TRBJ1-1, with 8 positions matching TRBD1. The CDR3 spans 14 residues. Germline V lookup: CDR1 SEHNR, CDR2 FQNEAQ (reference sequence). The ends lost 5 bases at V and 3 bases at J; junction bases unmatched: 5. The DNA of the CDR3 is TGTGCCAGCAGCCCGGGACAGGCGGACACTGAAGCTTTCTTT. It is translated as CASSPGQADTEAFF. Combining the CDR3 with reference TRBV7-9 and TRBJ1-1 gives the whole variable domain DTGVSQNPRHKITKRGQNVTFRCDPISEHNRLYWYRQTLGQGPEFLTYFQNEAQLEKSRLLSDRFSAERPKGSFSTLEIQRTEQGDSAMYLCASSPGQADTEAFFGQGTRLTVV.

The rearrangement uses TRBV12-3 or TRBV12-4 and TRBJ1-4; unclear D gene. Trimming removed 6 bases at V and 8 bases at J, with 13 bases between. This CDR3 comprises 13 residues. The CDR3 is CASSLTGDEKLFF. CDR3 sequence (DNA): TGTGCCAGCAGCTTAACGGGAGACGAAAAACTGTTTTTT.

V is TRBV7-2 and J is TRBJ1-6; 9 bases are shared with TRBD1. The length of the CDR3 is 23 residues. J gave up 5 bases and V 1 base, and 24 bases lay outside the gene matches. Germline V lookup: CDR1 SGHTA, CDR2 FQGNSA. DNA for the CDR3: TGTGCCAGCAGCTTAGGTCGTCGACTAGCGGGACAGGGAGGAGGCCCGGATAATTCACCCCTCCACTTT. Translated: CASSLGRRLAGQGGGPDNSPLHF.

Written as DNA, the CDR3 is TGCAGTGCTAGAAGGACGGGGCCCGCCTACAATGAGCAGTTCTTC. Its protein is CSARRTGPAYNEQFF. The chain has TRBV20-1 and TRBJ2-1; D could derive from TRBD1 or TRBD2 (5 bases each). This CDR3 has 15 residues. Trimming took off 2 bases at V and 2 bases at J, with 13 bases between the two ends. Germline V gives CDR1 DFQATT, CDR2 SNEGSKA (reference sequence).

The rearrangement uses TRBV5-1 and TRBJ2-7, with TRBD1 matching 8 bases. Looked up from germline, CDR1 is SGHRS and CDR2 is YFSETQ. This CDR3 is built from 14 residues. The J segment lost 1 base and the V segment lost 8 bases, leaving 8 bases of the junction unmatched. The CDR3: CASRLQGDSYEQYF. Here the CDR3 DNA reads TGCGCCAGTAGGCTACAGGGGGATTCCTACGAGCAGTACTTC.

This rearrangement joins TRBV10-3 to TRBJ1-2; D remains ambiguous. V was pared by 11 bases and J by 7 bases, with 8 bases between. Germline loops: CDR1 ENHRY, CDR2 SYGVKD. CDR3 length equals 9 residues. The CDR3 DNA reads TGTGCCTCGGTGGGTGGCTACACCTTC. It yields the protein CASVGGYTF.

The rearrangement joins TRBV7-2 to TRBJ1-5, with 7 bases lining up with TRBD1. Germline CDR1 is SGHTA and CDR2 is FQGNSA. V lost 4 bases, J lost 4 bases, and 4 bases stayed unmatched. The CDR3 totals 14 residues. CDR3 bases: TGTGCCAGCAGCTCCCGACAGGGAAATCAGCCCCAGCATTTT. Protein sequence: CASSSRQGNQPQHF. Filled out from reference TRBV7-2 and TRBJ1-5, the complete variable domain reads GAGVSQSPSNKVTEKGKDVELRCDPISGHTALYWYRQSLGQGLEFLIYFQGNSAPDKSGLPSDRFSAERTGGSVSTLTIQRTQQEDSAVYLCASSSRQGNQPQHFGDGTRLSIL.

This clonotype was counted many times. The chain joins TRBV9 to TRBJ2-3; TRBD2 agrees at 9 bases. The CDR3 is 17 amino acids. Germline CDR1 reads SGDLS; CDR2 reads YYNGEE. The ends lost 0 bases at V and 1 base at J; junction bases unmatched: 6. The CDR3 coding sequence is TGTGCCAGCAGCGTAGTCGTAGCGGGGGAGCGCACAGATACGCAGTATTTT. Protein: CASSVVVAGERTDTQYF.

This clonotype was observed many times. The chain has TRBV6-5 and TRBJ1-3; 8 nucleotides align to TRBD1. The CDR3 has 15 residues. With V trimmed by 0 bases and J by 10 bases, 8 bases remained unmatched. Germline CDR1 reads MNHEY; CDR2 reads SVGAGI. CDR3 DNA: TGTGCCAGCAGTTACTCCGACGGACAGGGTGGTACCATATATTTT. Amino acids: CASSYSDGQGGTIYF.

In its sample, this clonotype was seen many times. The chain recombines TRBV29-1 with TRBJ1-1, with D possibly matching TRBD1 (5 bases). Trimming removed 5 bases from V and 10 bases from J, with 20 bases in between. Germline V gene sequence: CDR1 SQVTM, CDR2 ANQGSEA. This CDR3 spans 13 amino acids. In DNA, the CDR3 is TGCAGCGTTCGCACCGGGACGGGAACGGGAGCTTTCTTT. Translation gives CSVRTGTGTGAFF.

The V call is TRBV7-2, the J call TRBJ1-1; weak D call: TRBD1 (5 bases). Germline values: CDR1 SGHTA, CDR2 FQGNSA. The length of the CDR3 is 13 residues. V was shortened by 2 bases and J by 7 bases, with 11 bases between the two germline ends. CDR3 nucleotides: TGTGCCAGCAGCTTATCGGGACGAAGTGAAGCTTTCTTT. Encoded protein: CASSLSGRSEAFF.

This clonotype has a count of ten or more. The chain links TRBV9 to TRBJ1-1; 7 bases agree with TRBD1. Trimming took 0 bases from V and 3 from J; bases not matched to a gene: 5. The CDR3 is 15 amino acids. The germline V gene encodes CDR1 SGDLS and CDR2 YYNGEE. The CDR3 loop reads CASSVEVGGDTEAFF. For the CDR3, the DNA is TGTGCCAGCAGCGTAGAGGTAGGGGGCGACACTGAAGCTTTCTTT.

The rearrangement uses TRBV9 and TRBJ2-7; 8 bases fit TRBD2. The trim removed 0 bases at V and 5 bases at J, leaving 7 bases unmatched. Germline V CDR1 and CDR2: SGDLS, YYNGEE. The CDR3 is made up of 15 amino acids. CDR3 sequence reads: CASSVGLASVNEQYF. The CDR3 DNA is TGTGCCAGCAGCGTAGGACTAGCGTCCGTCAACGAGCAGTACTTC. The variable domain in full, with the rest retrieved from reference TRBV9 and TRBJ2-7, is DSGVTQTPKHLITATGQRVTLRCSPRSGDLSVYWYQQSLDQGLQFLIQYYNGEERAKGNILERFSAQQFPDLHSELNLSSLELGDSALYFCASSVGLASVNEQYFGPGTRLTVT.

In its sample, this clonotype was seen many times. The J gene is TRBJ1-2, the V gene TRBV4-2; tentative D call: TRBD1 (5 bases). The CDR3 sequence is 13 residues long. V was clipped by 4 bases and J by 7 bases, with 13 bases between them. Germline CDR1 reads LGHNA; CDR2 reads YNFKEQ. This CDR3 reads CASSRGTPPGYTF. The CDR3 DNA reads TGTGCCAGCAGCCGAGGGACTCCCCCTGGCTACACCTTC.

The J gene is TRBJ2-1, the V gene TRBV5-1; D is undetermined. Germline CDR1 and CDR2: SGHRS and YFSETQ. The CDR3 is 14 residues long. V lost 1 base and J lost 2, with 7 bases in between. CDR3 DNA sequence: TGCGCCAGCAGCTTGTCCAGTACCTACAATGAGCAGTTCTTC. Its protein is CASSLSSTYNEQFF. Filled out from reference TRBV5-1 and TRBJ2-1, the complete variable domain reads KAGVTQTPRYLIKTRGQQVTLSCSPISGHRSVSWYQQTPGQGLQFLFEYFSETQRNKGNFPGRFSGRQFSNSRSEMNVSTLELGDSALYLCASSLSSTYNEQFFGPGTRLTVL.